Following are 5 T cell receptor beta chains from one sample sequenced in a study of human T cells and chemical hapten exposure. TCRdb re-derived calls from the RACE reads in MiXCR, one entry per CDR3 protein. The table has tens of thousands of distinct CDR3 sequences, roughly an eighth seen once. Noted time point: pre-sensitization, week 0. Treatment here: therapeutic diphenylcyclopropenone sensitization with weekly scalp DPC. Total RNA was isolated from whole blood that had not been fractionated. Sequencing was performed on whole blood, taken in connection with sensitization to the hapten diphenylcyclopropenone (DPC). The receptor source for this set is a woman aged 35 to 49 with alopecia areata. Some clones in this sample may be carry-over from other donors' samples.

In its sample, this clonotype was seen many times. This sequence joins TRBV18 and TRBJ2-1; 11 bases map to TRBD2. Germline loops: CDR1 KGHSH, CDR2 LQKENI. This CDR3 comprises 16 residues. The V segment lost 2 bases and the J segment 6 bases; nucleotides outside the gene matches: 6. The CDR3 here is CASSPKSTSGGNEQFF. In DNA, the CDR3 is TGTGCCAGCTCACCAAAATCAACTAGCGGGGGCAATGAGCAGTTCTTC.

This clonotype was seen a few times. The rearrangement joins TRBV7-3 to TRBJ2-2; D is ambiguous. The CDR3 loop spans 12 amino acids. V lost 5 bases, J lost 7 bases, and 8 bases lay in between. CDR1 SGHTA and CDR2 FQGTGA come from the germline V gene. The CDR3 DNA reads TGTGCCAGCAGCAGAAAAATCGGGGAGCTGTTTTTT. Translation gives CASSRKIGELFF.

This clonotype has a count of ten or more. V gene TRBV18 combines with J gene TRBJ2-1, with D possibly being TRBD2 (6 bases). The V gene lost 5 bases and the J gene lost 12 bases, with 14 bases spanning the gap. The CDR3 loop spans 12 amino acids. The germline V gene has CDR1 KGHSH and CDR2 LQKENI. In DNA, the CDR3 is TGTGCCAGCTCAGTTCCTTTGGAGGGGCAGTTCTTC. Encoded protein: CASSVPLEGQFF.

This chain connects TRBV5-1 to TRBJ1-1; D remains unclear. The CDR3 runs to 14 residues. V shed 5 bases and J shed 8 bases, with 19 bases lying between them. CDR1 and CDR2 (germline): SGHRS, YFSETQ. The CDR3 DNA reads TGCGCCAGCAGACCTGAGGCTCTAAGTGTGGAAGCTTTCTTT. Protein product: CASRPEALSVEAFF. The whole variable domain, filled in from reference TRBV5-1 and TRBJ1-1, reads KAGVTQTPRYLIKTRGQQVTLSCSPISGHRSVSWYQQTPGQGLQFLFEYFSETQRNKGNFPGRFSGRQFSNSRSEMNVSTLELGDSALYLCASRPEALSVEAFFGQGTRLTVV.

The sample holds many counts of this clonotype. The J gene is TRBJ2-1, the V gene TRBV11-3, with D uncertain. CDR1 and CDR2 (germline): SGHNT, YENEEA. V was pared by 3 bases and J by 10 bases, with 16 bases between. The CDR3 is 14 amino acids. The CDR3 is CASSLGSPPYEQFF. The DNA for the CDR3 is TGTGCCAGCAGCTTGGGATCTCCCCCCTACGAGCAGTTCTTC.